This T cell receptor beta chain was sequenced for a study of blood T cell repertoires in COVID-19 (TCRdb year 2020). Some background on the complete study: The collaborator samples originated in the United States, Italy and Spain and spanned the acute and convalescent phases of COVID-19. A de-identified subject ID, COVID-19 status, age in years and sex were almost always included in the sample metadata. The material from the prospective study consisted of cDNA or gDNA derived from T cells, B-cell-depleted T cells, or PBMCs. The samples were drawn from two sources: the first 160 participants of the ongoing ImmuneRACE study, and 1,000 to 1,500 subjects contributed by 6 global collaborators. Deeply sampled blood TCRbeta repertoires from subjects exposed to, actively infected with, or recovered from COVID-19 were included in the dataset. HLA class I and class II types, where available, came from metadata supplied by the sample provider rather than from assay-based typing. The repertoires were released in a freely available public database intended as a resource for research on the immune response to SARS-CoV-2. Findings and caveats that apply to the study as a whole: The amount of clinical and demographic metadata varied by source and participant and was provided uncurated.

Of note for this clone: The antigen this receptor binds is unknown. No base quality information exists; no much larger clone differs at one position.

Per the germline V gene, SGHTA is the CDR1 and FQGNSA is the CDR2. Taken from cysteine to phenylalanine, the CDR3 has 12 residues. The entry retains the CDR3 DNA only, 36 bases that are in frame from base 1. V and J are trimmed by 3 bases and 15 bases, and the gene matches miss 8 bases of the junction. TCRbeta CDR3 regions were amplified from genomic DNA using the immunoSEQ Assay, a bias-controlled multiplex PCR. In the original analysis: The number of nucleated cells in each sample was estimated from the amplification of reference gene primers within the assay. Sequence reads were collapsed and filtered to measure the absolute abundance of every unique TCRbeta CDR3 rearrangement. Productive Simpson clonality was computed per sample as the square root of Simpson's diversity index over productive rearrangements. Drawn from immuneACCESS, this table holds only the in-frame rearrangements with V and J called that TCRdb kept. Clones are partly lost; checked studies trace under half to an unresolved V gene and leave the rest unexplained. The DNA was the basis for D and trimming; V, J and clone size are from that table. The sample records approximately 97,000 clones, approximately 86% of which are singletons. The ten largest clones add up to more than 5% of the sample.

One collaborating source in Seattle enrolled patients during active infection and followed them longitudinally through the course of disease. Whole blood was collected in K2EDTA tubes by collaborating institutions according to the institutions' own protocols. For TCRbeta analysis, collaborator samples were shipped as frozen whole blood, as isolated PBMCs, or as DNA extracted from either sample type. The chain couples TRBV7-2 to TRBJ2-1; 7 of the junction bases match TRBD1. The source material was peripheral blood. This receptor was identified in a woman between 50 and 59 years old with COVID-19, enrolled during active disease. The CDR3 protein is CASSLYRDRLFF. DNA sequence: TGTGCCAGCAGCTTGTACCGGGACAGACTGTTCTTC.